This entry lists 11 T cell receptor beta chains sequenced from one sample in a study of T cell repertoires in cytomegalovirus infection. TCRdb re-derived calls from the reads in MiXCR, one entry per CDR3 protein. The sample shows about 400,000 distinct CDR3 sequences, 15% to 20% of them seen only once. The sequenced sample consisted of PBMCs. These receptors were taken from a human donor in good health (CMV status not recorded). Some clones in this sample may be carry-over from other donors' samples.

The V gene is TRBV7-6, the J gene TRBJ2-3, with 9 bases fitting TRBD2. Trimming took 5 bases from V and 2 from J; bases not matched to a gene: 5. The CDR3 runs 15 residues. Germline V gene lookup returns CDR1 SGHVS and CDR2 FNYEAQ. CDR3: CASSRAGGYTDTQYF. Here the CDR3 DNA reads TGTGCCAGCAGCCGAGCGGGGGGCTACACAGATACGCAGTATTTT. The full variable domain, rest sourced from reference TRBV7-6 and TRBJ2-3, is GAGVSQSPRYKVTKRGQDVALRCDPISGHVSLYWYRQALGQGPEFLTYFNYEAQQDKSGLPNDRFSAERPEGSISTLTIQRTEQRDSAMYRCASSRAGGYTDTQYFGPGTRLTVL.

The chain is built from TRBV5-1 and TRBJ1-5; D not resolved. CDR1 is SGHRS and CDR2 is YFSETQ in the germline V gene. The CDR3 is 15 residues long. The V end lost 4 bases, the J end lost 7 bases, and 18 bases lay between the germline ends. The CDR3 here is CASSPQTGPEQPQHF. The CDR3, as DNA: TGCGCCAGCAGCCCACAGACTGGCCCGGAGCAGCCCCAGCATTTT. Drawing the rest from reference TRBV5-1 and TRBJ1-5, the complete variable domain is KAGVTQTPRYLIKTRGQQVTLSCSPISGHRSVSWYQQTPGQGLQFLFEYFSETQRNKGNFPGRFSGRQFSNSRSEMNVSTLELGDSALYLCASSPQTGPEQPQHFGDGTRLSIL.

Concerning this clonotype itself: A much larger clone sits a single nucleotide away, making a read error possible. The J gene is TRBJ1-1, the V gene TRBV12-3 or TRBV12-4; 8 bases match TRBD1. J lost 4 bases, V lost 6 bases, and 10 bases had no gene match. The CDR3 loop spans 15 amino acids. CDR3 residues: CASRIPRGQCTEAFF. CDR3 bases: TGTGCCAGCAGAATTCCCAGGGGGCAGTGCACTGAAGCTTTCTTT.

This clonotype was counted many times. The chain couples TRBV6-5 to TRBJ2-7; 8 nucleotides match TRBD1. Trimming took 8 bases from V and 7 from J; bases not matched to a gene: 10. The CDR3 length is 13 residues. In germline, CDR1 is MNHEY, CDR2 SVGAGI. The CDR3 loop is CASQRTGHGEQYF. The CDR3 nucleotides read TGTGCCAGCCAGAGGACAGGGCACGGGGAGCAGTACTTC.

The V gene is TRBV14, the J gene TRBJ2-2, with D possibly being TRBD1 (6 bases). The CDR3 has 17 amino acids. V lost 4 bases to trimming and J lost 2 bases, with 17 bases between them. The germline CDR1 and CDR2 sequences are SGHDN and FVKESK. CDR3 sequence (DNA): TGTGCCAGCAGCCCCTACGCCGCGACAGGAAACACCGGGGAGCTGTTTTTT. Its translation: CASSPYAATGNTGELFF.

This chain joins TRBV14 and TRBJ2-7; D may correspond to TRBD1 or TRBD2 (5 bases each). Germline loops: CDR1 SGHDN, CDR2 FVKESK. CDR3 size: 16 residues. Trimming stripped 4 bases from V and 0 bases from J, with 16 bases between. CDR3 loop: CASSPSWGRSSYEQYF. CDR3 nucleotides: TGTGCCAGCAGCCCATCTTGGGGGAGAAGCTCCTACGAGCAGTACTTC.

This clonotype has ten or more counts. This sequence joins TRBV7-8 and TRBJ1-1; the D is unclear. The CDR3 has 14 amino acids. Per germline, CDR1 SGHVS and CDR2 FQNEAQ. V lost 5 bases and J lost 1, with 11 bases in between. In DNA, the CDR3 is TGTGCCAGCAGCGCGCCTTGGGGGAACACTGAAGCTTTCTTT. Translating it yields CASSAPWGNTEAFF.

This clonotype has a handful of counts. The chain combines TRBV2 with TRBJ1-1; D remains ambiguous. Trimming left V 7 bases short and J 1 base short, with 10 bases between. Germline V CDR1 and CDR2: SNHLY, FYNNEI. The CDR3 consists of 13 residues. The chain's CDR3 is CASKAQANTEAFF. Here the CDR3 DNA reads TGTGCCAGCAAGGCGCAGGCGAACACTGAAGCTTTCTTT.

This clonotype has a count of ten or more. The genes are TRBV4-1 and TRBJ1-2; D not certain. The CDR3 is 15 amino acids. The germline CDR1 and CDR2 sequences are MGHRA and YSYEKL. V was shortened by 1 base and J by 5 bases, with 14 bases between the two germline ends. CDR3 region: CASSQGTELYYGYTF. CDR3 nucleotides: TGCGCCAGCAGCCAAGGGACCGAACTTTATTATGGCTACACCTTC.

In DNA, the CDR3 is TGTGCCAGCAAGGGGGATCTGTCCGACTATGGCTACACCTTC. Protein sequence: CASKGDLSDYGYTF. V is TRBV2 and J is TRBJ1-2; a possible D gene is TRBD1 (6 bases). The CDR3 length is 14 residues. Looked up from germline, CDR1 is SNHLY and CDR2 is FYNNEI. V lost 7 bases to trimming and J lost 3 bases, with 15 bases between them.

The V call is TRBV27, the J call TRBJ2-3; 9 nucleotides align to TRBD2. The CDR3 spans 16 residues. The trim removed 5 bases at V and 2 bases at J, leaving 8 bases unmatched. The germline CDR1 and CDR2 sequences are MNHEY and SMNVEV (reference sequence). The CDR3 loop reads CASSIIAGDTTDTQYF. The CDR3 DNA follows: TGTGCCAGCAGTATAATAGCGGGGGATACCACAGATACGCAGTATTTT.